A selection of T cell receptor beta chains follows, all from one sample in a study of blood T cell repertoires in COVID-19. The data were produced by immunoSEQ multiplex PCR, yet TCRdb's version contains in-frame clones alone and is incomplete. Of about 400,000 clones listed, approximately 90% are singletons. Sequencing used peripheral blood. The receptors originated from a woman in her 30s with active or convalescent COVID-19. Each CDR3 is given with its conserved first and last residue. The D gene is left open where the match is weak. Not every row has a clone size; where given, it reads once, few, many or a size class.

cdr3_nt cdr3_aa j_call v_call clone_size d_call
TGTGCCAGCAGTACACTAAGGAATGAGCAGTTCTTC CASSTLRNEQFF TRBJ2-1 TRBV12-3/TRBV12-4 - -
TGCAGCGTTGAAGGTACCAACAGTGTGAACTATGGCTACACCTTC CSVEGTNSVNYGYTF TRBJ1-2 TRBV29-1 few -
TGTGCCATCAGTGAGCAGGAATACGAGCAGTACTTC CAISEQEYEQYF TRBJ2-7 TRBV10-3 - -
TGCGCCAGCAGCTTCGCAGAAATGAACACTGAAGCTTTCTTT CASSFAEMNTEAFF TRBJ1-1 TRBV5-1 few -
TGTGCCATTGGAGACAGGGCAACTAATGAAAAACTGTTTTTT CAIGDRATNEKLFF TRBJ1-4 TRBV19 - TRBD1
TGCGCCAGCAGCTGGACAGGGGGCTGGGGAGATACGCAGTATTTT CASSWTGGWGDTQYF TRBJ2-3 TRBV5-1 - TRBD1
TGTGCCAGTAGTATAGGGGCGGACAGAACAGATACGCAGTATTTT CASSIGADRTDTQYF TRBJ2-3 TRBV19 - -
TGTGCCAGCTCCCCTCCTAGTGCTGGAGGAAACACTGAAGCTTTCTTT CASSPPSAGGNTEAFF TRBJ1-1 TRBV18 - -
TGTGCCAGCAGCCCGGGACAGGGGAACACTGAAGCTTTCTTT CASSPGQGNTEAFF TRBJ1-1 TRBV7-2 few TRBD1
TGTGCCTGGATGTTCGACACTGAAGCTTTCTTT CAWMFDTEAFF TRBJ1-1 TRBV30 - -
TGTGCCAGCAGTTACGGGGGGAGCCAGCCCCAGCATTTT CASSYGGSQPQHF TRBJ1-5 TRBV6-5 - -
TGTGCCAGCACCGGACTAGCGGGGGCAATGGGCGGGGAGCTGTTTTTT CASTGLAGAMGGELFF TRBJ2-2 TRBV2 - TRBD2
TGTGCCAGCAGAGTGAGCGGACCCTACGAGCAGTACTTC CASRVSGPYEQYF TRBJ2-7 TRBV6-5 - -
TGTGCCAGCAGTTTAACTGGGACAGATAATTCACCCCTCCACTTT CASSLTGTDNSPLHF TRBJ1-6 TRBV28 - TRBD1
TGTGCCAGCAGTGGGGAGAAAGCTTTCTTT CASSGEKAFF TRBJ1-1 TRBV2 once -
TGTGCCAGCTTTCAGGGTCGGAACACTGAAGCTTTCTTT CASFQGRNTEAFF TRBJ1-1 TRBV2 - -
TGTGCCAGCAGCTTAGGGACAGGATCTAATCAGCCCCAGCATTTT CASSLGTGSNQPQHF TRBJ1-5 TRBV7-9 - TRBD1
TGTGCCAGCAGTGAAGGGGGAGGCGGCTACACCTTC CASSEGGGGYTF TRBJ1-2 TRBV25-1 - -
TGTGCTAGTGGTTTGTCCCCCCCCATGGAGGGCGGCAATCAGCCCCAGCATTTT CASGLSPPMEGGNQPQHF TRBJ1-5 TRBV12-5 - -
TGTGCCAGCAGGCACAACCTACCAGGGTCCAACGAGCAGTACTTC CASRHNLPGSNEQYF TRBJ2-7 TRBV2 few -
TGTGCCAGCAGTGCCTACAGGGGTGGGGGAAACACCATATATTTT CASSAYRGGGNTIYF TRBJ1-3 TRBV25-1 - TRBD1
TGTGCCAGCAGCCCCAGGGGGAGGGAGCAGTACTTC CASSPRGREQYF TRBJ2-7 TRBV3-1/TRBV3-2 - -
TGTGCCAGCAGCCAGTATCCCGGGACAGAGAACACTGAAGCTTTCTTT CASSQYPGTENTEAFF TRBJ1-1 TRBV14 once TRBD1
TGTGCCAGCTCACCACGGACAGCCCCTCCTAACTATGGCTACACCTTC CASSPRTAPPNYGYTF TRBJ1-2 TRBV18 - -
TGTGCCAGCACTCCCGGACTAGCGGGAGTCGATGAGCAGTTCTTC CASTPGLAGVDEQFF TRBJ2-1 TRBV25-1 - TRBD2
TGTGCCAGCAGCCAAGAGGCAGGGGCTGTGAACACTGAAGCTTTCTTT CASSQEAGAVNTEAFF TRBJ1-1 TRBV3-1/TRBV3-2 few -
TGTGCCAGCAGTCGAGGTTTGGCAGGGGATCAGCCCCAGCATTTT CASSRGLAGDQPQHF TRBJ1-5 TRBV6-5 - -
TGTGCCAGCAGTATGCCAGAACAAGAGACCCAGTACTTC CASSMPEQETQYF TRBJ2-5 TRBV6-5 - -
TGTGCCAGTAGTATGGGCAGGGCTTACACTGAAGCTTTCTTT CASSMGRAYTEAFF TRBJ1-1 TRBV19 - -
TGTGCCAGCCTCTATTCGGGCGGGGACGGGGAGACCCAGTACTTC CASLYSGGDGETQYF TRBJ2-5 TRBV5-8 - -
TGTGCCAGCAGCGCTACGCGGGACAGGATTACCTACGAGCAGTACTTC CASSATRDRITYEQYF TRBJ2-7 TRBV7-2 - TRBD1
TGTGCCAGCAGTTACTCCCAACGGGGGAACACTGAAGCTTTCTTT CASSYSQRGNTEAFF TRBJ1-1 TRBV6-5 - -
TGTGCCAGCAGCCAGGGTATCGGAGCTAACTATGGCTACACCTTC CASSQGIGANYGYTF TRBJ1-2 TRBV3-1/TRBV3-2 - -
TGCAGTGCTGGACTGAAAAAGTTCTTC CSAGLKKFF TRBJ2-1 TRBV20-1 - -
TGTGCCAGTAGTATTTGGGACTCCAATAGCCCCTACGAGCAGTACTTC CASSIWDSNSPYEQYF TRBJ2-7 TRBV19 - -
TGTGCCAGCAGTGGGGGGACTAGCGGGAGTTGGGGCAATGAGCAGTTCTTC CASSGGTSGSWGNEQFF TRBJ2-1 TRBV2 - TRBD2
TGTGCCACCAGCAGAGATATAGCGGAGGTCTATGGCTACACCTTC CATSRDIAEVYGYTF TRBJ1-2 TRBV15 - -
TGCGCCAGCAGCTTGTATGCGGGATCTGGAAACACCATATATTTT CASSLYAGSGNTIYF TRBJ1-3 TRBV5-1 once -
TGCAGTGCTAATGGGGGCGGTAGCTCCTACGAGCAGTACTTC CSANGGGSSYEQYF TRBJ2-7 TRBV29-1 - -
TGTGCCAGTAGCCAGGTTGGGACAGGGAACACCGGGGAGCTGTTTTTT CASSQVGTGNTGELFF TRBJ2-2 TRBV19 - TRBD1
TGTGCCAGCAGTAGTTCTAGCGGAAAGCAGTTCTTC CASSSSSGKQFF TRBJ2-1 TRBV2 once TRBD2
TGTGCCAGCAGCCCACCCCCTGTGGGAGGTACGCAGTATTTT CASSPPPVGGTQYF TRBJ2-3 TRBV11-2 - -
TGCAGCCTAACGGGGGGCGACGCAGATACGCAGTATTTT CSLTGGDADTQYF TRBJ2-3 TRBV29-1 - -
TGTGCCAGCAGCTGGGGACTAGCGGGAGGCGAGCAGTACTTC CASSWGLAGGEQYF TRBJ2-7 TRBV11-2 - TRBD2
TGTGCCAGCAGCACACGAGCCGGGACTAGCGGCGGAACCGGGGAGCTGTTTTTT CASSTRAGTSGGTGELFF TRBJ2-2 TRBV7-7 few TRBD2
TGTGCCAGCAGCGGACAGGAAATCAACTATGGCTACACCTTC CASSGQEINYGYTF TRBJ1-2 TRBV2 - TRBD1
TGTGCCAGCAGCTACCGCGGGCGGGCAGGGGGCACAGATACGCAGTATTTT CASSYRGRAGGTDTQYF TRBJ2-3 TRBV5-4 - -
TGTGCCAGTAGCCAGGGGTTTGACTATGGCTACACCTTC CASSQGFDYGYTF TRBJ1-2 TRBV19 - -
TGTGCCAGCAGCCCCGGACAGAGGAGTAACTATGGCTACACCTTC CASSPGQRSNYGYTF TRBJ1-2 TRBV9 - -
TGTGCCTGGAGTGGGCCGGGAGACGGGGTTGAGCAGTTCTTC CAWSGPGDGVEQFF TRBJ2-1 TRBV30 - -
TGTGCCAGCAGTTACTCGCCAGCGGGGAGAAAACTCAATGAGCAGTTCTTC CASSYSPAGRKLNEQFF TRBJ2-1 TRBV6-2/TRBV6-3 - TRBD2
TGCGCCAGCAGCTTAGGCGGGCGGACCACAGATACGCAGTATTTT CASSLGGRTTDTQYF TRBJ2-3 TRBV5-1 - -
TGTGCCAGCAGTTTCCTAAGCGGGGGGTACTACAATGAGCAGTTCTTC CASSFLSGGYYNEQFF TRBJ2-1 TRBV27 - TRBD2
TGCGCCAGCAGCCAAGTTTTAGGGGGGGGCAATCAGCCCCAGCATTTT CASSQVLGGGNQPQHF TRBJ1-5 TRBV4-1 few -
TGCGCCAGCAGCTTGGGATTGCGGAGCACAGATACGCAGTATTTT CASSLGLRSTDTQYF TRBJ2-3 TRBV5-1 - -
TGTGCCAGCAGCATAAACAGGGTAAGTTACACTGAAGCTTTCTTT CASSINRVSYTEAFF TRBJ1-1 TRBV12-1 - -
TGTGCCAGCAGCTACAGCCCCACACAGGGGGTCACTGAAGCTTTCTTT CASSYSPTQGVTEAFF TRBJ1-1 TRBV5-6 - TRBD1
TGTGCCAGCAGCCTCCCAGACACCGGGGAGCTGTTTTTT CASSLPDTGELFF TRBJ2-2 TRBV3-1/TRBV3-2 - -
TGTGCCAGCAGTCCCCGGGAGCCCTCCTACGAGCAGTACTTC CASSPREPSYEQYF TRBJ2-7 TRBV27 - -
TGTGCCAGTGGGGTGGGGGCCACAACATCCATTGGCTACACCTTC CASGVGATTSIGYTF TRBJ1-2 TRBV19 - -